This T cell receptor beta chain came from a study of blood T cell repertoires in COVID-19. Whole-study context: In each case, the material was cDNA or gDNA derived from T cells, B-cell-depleted T cells, or PBMCs.

Germline assignment: CDR1 MNHEY and CDR2 SVGAGI. The CDR3 spans 14 residues. The V segment lost 5 bases and the J segment 5 bases; nucleotides outside the gene matches: 8. Authors' data handling: Reference gene primer amplification gave nucleated cell count estimates. Method: immunoSEQ multiplex PCR; TCRdb's copy keeps in-frame clones and lacks some. The DNA gave D and trimming, while V, J and clone size come from that table. The sample consists of 90,000 to 150,000 clones, approximately 81% of them appearing once. The V call is TRBV6-5, the J call TRBJ1-1, with 7 bases matching TRBD1. The TCR was taken from a woman of 80 years or more with acute or convalescent COVID-19. The material sequenced was peripheral blood. CDR3 region: CASSNDRVGTEAFF. CDR3 nucleotide sequence: TGTGCCAGCAGTAACGACAGGGTTGGAACTGAAGCTTTCTTT.